This T cell receptor beta chain was recovered during a study of cytomegalovirus exposure and HLA in healthy donors. Overall study context: Prior work identified around 100 million unique TCR beta sequences in some 200 million T cells.

General observations from the study: Some TCR beta chains (164 of them) were listed as cytomegalovirus-associated. Information on immune exposure was restricted to one variable (CMV serostatus).

60 Vbeta and 13 Jbeta primers were used in PCR. Sequencing was performed with immunoSEQ multiplex PCR; in TCRdb, only in-frame clones are kept and a portion is missing. The sample records 130,000 to 150,000 clones, under 90% being singletons. Comments on this clone: What it recognizes is unknown.

Although they were nominally healthy when sampled, donors likely had unrecorded immune exposures. V gave up 5 bases and J gave up 5 bases, with 13 bases separating them. CDR3 length: 13 residues. The germline V gene encodes CDR1 SGHTA and CDR2 FQGTGA. This TCR was recovered from a boy younger than 10 in good health and CMV-seronegative. This rearrangement joins TRBV7-3 to TRBJ2-7, with unresolved D. The sequenced sample consisted of PBMCs. DNA of the CDR3: TGTGCCAGCAGCCCCCTTACTTTGAACGAGCAGTACTTC. This translates into CASSPLTLNEQYF.